Described below is a single T cell receptor beta chain sequence and its context. CDR3 length: 17 amino acids. Germline V CDR1 and CDR2: SGHTS, YDEGEE. V shed 1 base, J shed 0 bases, and the junction held 7 bases outside the gene matches. The data derive from a study of radiotherapy plus CTLA-4 blockade in lung cancer. Study overall: Among all patients, around 18% showed objective responses, while roughly 31% had disease control.

Libraries were prepared by immunoSEQ multiplex PCR; TCRdb keeps only in-frame clonotypes and omits some of them. The repertoire has around 44,000 clones, 80% to 90% of them found once; the top ten carry less than 20%. This clonotype was sampled from a human donor with non-small cell lung cancer that progressed on radiotherapy plus ipilimumab. Some clones in this sample may be carry-over from other donors' samples. This specimen was peripheral blood, taken from a patient treated with radiotherapy plus ipilimumab. This chain uses TRBV5-8 with TRBJ2-3; 8 bases match TRBD1. CDR3 sequence reads: CASSLYPQGDSTDTQYF. The CDR3 DNA reads as TGTGCCAGCAGCTTGTACCCACAGGGGGATAGCACAGATACGCAGTATTTT.